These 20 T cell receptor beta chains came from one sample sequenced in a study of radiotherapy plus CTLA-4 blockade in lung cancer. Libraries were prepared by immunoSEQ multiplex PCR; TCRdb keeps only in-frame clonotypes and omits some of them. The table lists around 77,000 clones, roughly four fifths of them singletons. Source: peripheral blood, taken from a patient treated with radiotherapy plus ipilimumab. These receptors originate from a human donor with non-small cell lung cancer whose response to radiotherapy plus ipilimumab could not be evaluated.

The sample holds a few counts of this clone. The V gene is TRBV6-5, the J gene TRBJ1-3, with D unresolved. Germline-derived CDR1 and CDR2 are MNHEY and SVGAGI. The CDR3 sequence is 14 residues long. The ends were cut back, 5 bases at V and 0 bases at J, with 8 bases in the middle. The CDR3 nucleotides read TGTGCCAGCAGTGAGCGGCACTCTGGAAACACCATATATTTT. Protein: CASSERHSGNTIYF.

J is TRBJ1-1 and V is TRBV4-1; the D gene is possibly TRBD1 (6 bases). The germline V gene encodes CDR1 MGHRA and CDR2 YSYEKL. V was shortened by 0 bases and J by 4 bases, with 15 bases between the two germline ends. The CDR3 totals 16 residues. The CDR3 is CASSQDPRGLGTEAFF. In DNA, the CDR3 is TGCGCCAGCAGCCAAGATCCGCGGGGGCTGGGCACTGAAGCTTTCTTT.

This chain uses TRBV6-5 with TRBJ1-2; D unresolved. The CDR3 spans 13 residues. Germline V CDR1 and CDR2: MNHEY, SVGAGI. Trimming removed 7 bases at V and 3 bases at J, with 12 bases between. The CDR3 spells CASTGTLYYGYTF. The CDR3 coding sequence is TGTGCCAGCACCGGTACGCTTTACTATGGCTACACCTTC.

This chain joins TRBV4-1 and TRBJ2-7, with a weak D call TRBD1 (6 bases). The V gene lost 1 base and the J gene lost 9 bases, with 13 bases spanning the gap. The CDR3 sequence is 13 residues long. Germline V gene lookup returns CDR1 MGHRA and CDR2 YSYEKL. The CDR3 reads CASSQAQGTRQYF. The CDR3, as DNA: TGCGCCAGCAGCCAAGCACAGGGAACAAGGCAGTACTTC.

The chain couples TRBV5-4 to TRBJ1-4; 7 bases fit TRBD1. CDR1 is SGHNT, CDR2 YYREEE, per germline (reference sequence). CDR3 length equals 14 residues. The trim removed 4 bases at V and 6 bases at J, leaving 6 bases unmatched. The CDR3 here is CASSPDRADEKLFF. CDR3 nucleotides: TGTGCCAGCAGCCCCGACAGGGCGGATGAAAAACTGTTTTTT.

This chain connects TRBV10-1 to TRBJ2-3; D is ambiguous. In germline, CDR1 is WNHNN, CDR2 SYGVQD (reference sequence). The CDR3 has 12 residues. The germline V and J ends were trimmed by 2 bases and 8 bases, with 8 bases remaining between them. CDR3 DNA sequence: TGCGCCAGCAGTGAGGACCCAGGTACGCAGTATTTT. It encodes CASSEDPGTQYF.

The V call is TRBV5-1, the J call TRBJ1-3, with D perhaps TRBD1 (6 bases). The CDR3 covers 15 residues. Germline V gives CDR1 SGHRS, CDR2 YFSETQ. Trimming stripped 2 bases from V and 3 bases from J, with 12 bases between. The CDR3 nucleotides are TGCGCCAGCAGCTTTTCGGGGGGCGATGGAAACACCATATATTTT. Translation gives CASSFSGGDGNTIYF. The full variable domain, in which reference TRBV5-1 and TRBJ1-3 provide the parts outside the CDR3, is KAGVTQTPRYLIKTRGQQVTLSCSPISGHRSVSWYQQTPGQGLQFLFEYFSETQRNKGNFPGRFSGRQFSNSRSEMNVSTLELGDSALYLCASSFSGGDGNTIYFGEGSWLTVV.

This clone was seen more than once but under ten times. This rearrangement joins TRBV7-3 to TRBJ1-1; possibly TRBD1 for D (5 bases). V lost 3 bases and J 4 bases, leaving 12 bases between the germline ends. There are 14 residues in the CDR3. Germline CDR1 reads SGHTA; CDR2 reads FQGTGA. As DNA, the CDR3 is TGTGCCAGCAGCTTGGGGGGGTCCGGCACTGAAGCTTTCTTT. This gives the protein CASSLGGSGTEAFF.

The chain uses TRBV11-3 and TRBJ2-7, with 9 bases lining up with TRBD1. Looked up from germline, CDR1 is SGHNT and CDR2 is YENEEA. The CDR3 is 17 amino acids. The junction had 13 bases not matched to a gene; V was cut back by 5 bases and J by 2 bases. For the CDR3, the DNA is TGTGCCAGCAGCCAGACGGGGATGGGACAGGGACCCTACGAGCAGTACTTC. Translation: CASSQTGMGQGPYEQYF.

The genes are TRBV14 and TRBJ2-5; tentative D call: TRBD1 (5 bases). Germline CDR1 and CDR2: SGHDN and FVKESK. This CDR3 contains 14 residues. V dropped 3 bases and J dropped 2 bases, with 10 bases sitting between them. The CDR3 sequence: CASSQRQFQETQYF. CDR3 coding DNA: TGTGCCAGCAGCCAGAGACAGTTTCAAGAGACCCAGTACTTC.

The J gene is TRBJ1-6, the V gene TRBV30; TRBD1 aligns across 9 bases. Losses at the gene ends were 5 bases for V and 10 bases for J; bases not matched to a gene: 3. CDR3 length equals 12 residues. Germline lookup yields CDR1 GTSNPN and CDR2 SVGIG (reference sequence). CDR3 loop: CAWGTGRSPLHF. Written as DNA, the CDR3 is TGTGCCTGGGGGACAGGGCGATCACCCCTCCACTTT.

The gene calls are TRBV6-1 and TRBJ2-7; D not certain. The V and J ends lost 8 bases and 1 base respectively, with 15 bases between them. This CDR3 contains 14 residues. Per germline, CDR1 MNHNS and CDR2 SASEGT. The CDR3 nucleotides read TGTGCCAGCCTGGCCGCGGCCGGATCCTACGAGCAGTACTTC. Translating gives CASLAAAGSYEQYF.

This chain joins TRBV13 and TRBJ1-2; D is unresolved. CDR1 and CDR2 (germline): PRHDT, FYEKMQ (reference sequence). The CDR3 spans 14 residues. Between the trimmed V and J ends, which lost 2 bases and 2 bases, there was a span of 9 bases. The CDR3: CASSLSGRNYGYTF. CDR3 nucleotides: TGTGCCAGCAGCTTATCAGGCAGAAACTATGGCTACACCTTC.

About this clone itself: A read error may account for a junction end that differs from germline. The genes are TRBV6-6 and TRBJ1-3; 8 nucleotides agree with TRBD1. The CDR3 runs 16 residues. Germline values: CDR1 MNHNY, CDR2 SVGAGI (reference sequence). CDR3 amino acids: CASSYGGQGHGSTIYF. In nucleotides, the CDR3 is TGTGCCAGCAGTTACGGTGGACAGGGCCACGGAAGCACCATATATTTT.

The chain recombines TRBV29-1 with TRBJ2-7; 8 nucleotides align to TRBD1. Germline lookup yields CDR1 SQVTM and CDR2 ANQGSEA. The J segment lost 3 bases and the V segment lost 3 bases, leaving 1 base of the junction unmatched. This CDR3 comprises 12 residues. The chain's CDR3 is CSVDTGGYEQYF. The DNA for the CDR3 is TGCAGCGTTGACACAGGGGGCTACGAGCAGTACTTC.

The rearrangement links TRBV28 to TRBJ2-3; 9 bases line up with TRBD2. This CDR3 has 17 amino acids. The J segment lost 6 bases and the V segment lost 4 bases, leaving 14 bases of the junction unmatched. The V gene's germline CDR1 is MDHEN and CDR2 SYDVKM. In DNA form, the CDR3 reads TGTGCCAGCAGTTCTCCCCTCGGGCTAGCGGGGAGCGATACGCAGTATTTT. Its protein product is CASSSPLGLAGSDTQYF.

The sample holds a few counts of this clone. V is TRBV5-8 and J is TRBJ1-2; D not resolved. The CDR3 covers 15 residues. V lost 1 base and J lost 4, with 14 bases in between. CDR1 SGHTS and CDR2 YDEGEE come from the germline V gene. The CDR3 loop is CASSLTPGPFYGYTF. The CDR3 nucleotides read TGTGCCAGCAGCTTGACCCCGGGTCCCTTCTATGGCTACACCTTC.

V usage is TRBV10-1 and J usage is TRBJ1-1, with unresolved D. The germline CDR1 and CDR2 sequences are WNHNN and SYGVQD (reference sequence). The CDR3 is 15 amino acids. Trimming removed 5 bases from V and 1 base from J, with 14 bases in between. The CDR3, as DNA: TGCGCCAGCAGTCAATATACGGGTACGAACACTGAAGCTTTCTTT. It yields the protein CASSQYTGTNTEAFF.

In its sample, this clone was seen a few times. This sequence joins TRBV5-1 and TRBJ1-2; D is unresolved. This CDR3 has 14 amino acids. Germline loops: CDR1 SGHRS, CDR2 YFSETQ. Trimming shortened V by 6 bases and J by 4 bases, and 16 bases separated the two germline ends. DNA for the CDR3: TGCGCCAGCAACCCTTCTCATGGCCCCTATGGCTACACCTTC. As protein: CASNPSHGPYGYTF. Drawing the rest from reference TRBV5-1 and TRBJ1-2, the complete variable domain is KAGVTQTPRYLIKTRGQQVTLSCSPISGHRSVSWYQQTPGQGLQFLFEYFSETQRNKGNFPGRFSGRQFSNSRSEMNVSTLELGDSALYLCASNPSHGPYGYTFGSGTRLTVV.

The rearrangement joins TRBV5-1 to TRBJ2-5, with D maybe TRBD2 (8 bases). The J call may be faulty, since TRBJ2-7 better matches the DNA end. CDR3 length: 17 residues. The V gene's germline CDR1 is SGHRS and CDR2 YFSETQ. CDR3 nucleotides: TGCGCCAGCAGCCGCGGGACAGCAGCGGGGGCCTCCTACGAGCAGTACTTC. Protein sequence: CASSRGTAAGASYEQYF.